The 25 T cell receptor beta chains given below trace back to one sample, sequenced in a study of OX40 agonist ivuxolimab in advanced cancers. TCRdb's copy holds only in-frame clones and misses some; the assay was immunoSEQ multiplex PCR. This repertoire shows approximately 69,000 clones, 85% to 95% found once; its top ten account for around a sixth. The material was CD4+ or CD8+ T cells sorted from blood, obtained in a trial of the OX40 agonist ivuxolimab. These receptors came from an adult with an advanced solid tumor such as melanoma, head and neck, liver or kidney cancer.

In nucleotides, the CDR3 is TGTGCCAGTAGTACCCTACCGGGACTAGCAAGCAATGAGCAGTTCTTC. Its translation: CASSTLPGLASNEQFF. The V call is TRBV19, the J call TRBJ2-1, with 9 nucleotides matching TRBD2. Germline lookup yields CDR1 LNHDA and CDR2 SQIVND (reference sequence). J lost 6 bases, V lost 4 bases, and 10 bases had no gene match. The CDR3 spans 16 residues.

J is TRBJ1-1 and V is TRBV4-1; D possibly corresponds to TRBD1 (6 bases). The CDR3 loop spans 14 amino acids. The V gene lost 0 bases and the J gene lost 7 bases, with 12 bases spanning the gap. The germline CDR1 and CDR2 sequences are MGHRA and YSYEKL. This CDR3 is CASSQDAGAYEAFF. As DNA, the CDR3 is TGCGCCAGCAGCCAAGATGCGGGGGCATATGAAGCTTTCTTT.

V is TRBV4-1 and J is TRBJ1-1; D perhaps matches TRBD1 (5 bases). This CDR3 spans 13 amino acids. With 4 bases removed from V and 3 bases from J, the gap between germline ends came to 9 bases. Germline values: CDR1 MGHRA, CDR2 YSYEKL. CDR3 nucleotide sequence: TGCGCCAGCAGCCCCTGGGGGGACACTGAAGCTTTCTTT. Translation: CASSPWGDTEAFF.

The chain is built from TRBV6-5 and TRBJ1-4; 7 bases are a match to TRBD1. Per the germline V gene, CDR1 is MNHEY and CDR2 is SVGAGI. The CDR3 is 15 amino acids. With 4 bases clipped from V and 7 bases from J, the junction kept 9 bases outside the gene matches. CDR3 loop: CASSSLPDRSEKLFF. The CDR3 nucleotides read TGTGCCAGCAGTTCCCTCCCGGACAGGAGTGAAAAACTGTTTTTT.

This chain's CDR3 is CASSQGAGQPYEQYF. CDR3 bases: TGTGCCAGCAGCCAGGGGGCGGGACAACCCTACGAGCAGTACTTC. The rearrangement uses TRBV5-4 and TRBJ2-7; 8 bases map to TRBD1. With 4 bases clipped from V and 2 bases from J, the junction kept 8 bases outside the gene matches. This CDR3 contains 15 residues. The germline V gene has CDR1 SGHNT and CDR2 YYREEE (reference sequence).

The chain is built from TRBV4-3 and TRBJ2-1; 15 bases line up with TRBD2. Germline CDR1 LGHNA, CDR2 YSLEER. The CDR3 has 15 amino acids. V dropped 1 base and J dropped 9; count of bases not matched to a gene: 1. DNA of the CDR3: TGCGCCAGCAGCCAAGGGACTAGCGGGGGGGGTGAGCAGTTCTTC. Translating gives CASSQGTSGGGEQFF.

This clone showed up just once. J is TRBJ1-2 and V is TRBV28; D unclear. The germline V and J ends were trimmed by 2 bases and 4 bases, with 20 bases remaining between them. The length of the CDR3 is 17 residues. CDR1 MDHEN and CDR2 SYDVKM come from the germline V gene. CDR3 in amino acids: CASSLGQKFRPVYGYTF. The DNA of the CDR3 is TGTGCCAGCAGTTTAGGGCAGAAATTTAGACCTGTCTATGGCTACACCTTC.

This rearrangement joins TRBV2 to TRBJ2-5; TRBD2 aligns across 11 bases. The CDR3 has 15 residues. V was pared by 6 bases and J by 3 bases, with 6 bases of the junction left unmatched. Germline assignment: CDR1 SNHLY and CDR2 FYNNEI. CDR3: CASSPLLAGEETQYF. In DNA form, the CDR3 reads TGTGCCAGCAGCCCTTTACTAGCGGGGGAAGAGACCCAGTACTTC.

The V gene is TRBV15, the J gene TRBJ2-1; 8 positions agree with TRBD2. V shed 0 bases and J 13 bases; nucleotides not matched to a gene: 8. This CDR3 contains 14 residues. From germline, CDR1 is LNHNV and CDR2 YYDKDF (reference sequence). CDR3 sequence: CATSRDHPLAGQFF. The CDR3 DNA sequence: TGTGCCACCAGCAGAGACCACCCCTTAGCGGGACAGTTCTTC.

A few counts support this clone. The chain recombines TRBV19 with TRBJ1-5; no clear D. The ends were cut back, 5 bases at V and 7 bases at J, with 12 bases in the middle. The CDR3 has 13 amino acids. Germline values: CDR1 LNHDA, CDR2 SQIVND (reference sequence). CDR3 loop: CASSLGPGQPQHF. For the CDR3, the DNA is TGTGCCAGTAGTTTGGGCCCGGGGCAGCCCCAGCATTTT.

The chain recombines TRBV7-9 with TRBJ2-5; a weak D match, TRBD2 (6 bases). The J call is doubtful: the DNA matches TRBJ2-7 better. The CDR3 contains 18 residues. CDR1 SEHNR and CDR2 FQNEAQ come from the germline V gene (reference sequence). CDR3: CASSPSGGAGFLAYEQYF. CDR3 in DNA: TGTGCCAGCAGCCCTTCCGGAGGGGCAGGGTTTCTAGCGTACGAGCAGTACTTC.

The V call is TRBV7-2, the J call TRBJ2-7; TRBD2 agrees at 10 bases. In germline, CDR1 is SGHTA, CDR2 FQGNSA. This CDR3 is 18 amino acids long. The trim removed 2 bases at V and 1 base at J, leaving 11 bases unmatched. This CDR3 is CASSLQLAGGLGSYEQYF. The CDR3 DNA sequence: TGTGCCAGCAGCTTACAATTAGCGGGAGGTTTGGGGTCCTACGAGCAGTACTTC.

The CDR3 loop reads CASSLDFAGGDEQFF. In nucleotides, the CDR3 is TGCGCCAGCAGCTTGGATTTTGCGGGAGGGGATGAGCAGTTCTTC. The chain recombines TRBV5-1 with TRBJ2-1; the match to TRBD2 covers 9 bases. Trimming removed 0 bases from V and 8 bases from J; junction bases left unmatched: 6. CDR1 SGHRS and CDR2 YFSETQ come from the germline V gene. The CDR3 covers 15 residues.

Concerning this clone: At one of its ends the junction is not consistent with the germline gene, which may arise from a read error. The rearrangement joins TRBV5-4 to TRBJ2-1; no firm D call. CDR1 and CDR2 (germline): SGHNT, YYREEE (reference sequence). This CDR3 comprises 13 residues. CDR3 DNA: TGTGCCAGCAGCTTGGTTGAAACCGGGTCAGAGATCTTC. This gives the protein CASSLVETGSEIF.

The DNA of the CDR3 is TGCGCCAGCAGCTTGGGACAGGGGCCGACCGGGGAGCTGTTTTTT. It is translated as CASSLGQGPTGELFF. The chain employs TRBV5-1 and TRBJ2-2; 8 bases are a match to TRBD1. The germline V gene has CDR1 SGHRS and CDR2 YFSETQ. Trimming took 0 bases from V and 5 from J; bases not matched to a gene: 3. This CDR3 spans 15 amino acids.

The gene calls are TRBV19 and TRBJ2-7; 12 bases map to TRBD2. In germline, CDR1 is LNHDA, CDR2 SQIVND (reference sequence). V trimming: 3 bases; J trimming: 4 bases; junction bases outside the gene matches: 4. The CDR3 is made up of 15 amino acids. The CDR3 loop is CASSMTSGGPYEQYF. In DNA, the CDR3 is TGTGCCAGTAGTATGACTAGCGGGGGCCCATACGAGCAGTACTTC.

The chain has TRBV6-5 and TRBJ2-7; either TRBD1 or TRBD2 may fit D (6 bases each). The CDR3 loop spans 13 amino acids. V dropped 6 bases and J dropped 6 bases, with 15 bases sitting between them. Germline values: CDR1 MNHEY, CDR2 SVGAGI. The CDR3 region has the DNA TGTGCCAGCAGACCCGAGGGGGGAAGCGAGCAGTACTTC. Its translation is CASRPEGGSEQYF.

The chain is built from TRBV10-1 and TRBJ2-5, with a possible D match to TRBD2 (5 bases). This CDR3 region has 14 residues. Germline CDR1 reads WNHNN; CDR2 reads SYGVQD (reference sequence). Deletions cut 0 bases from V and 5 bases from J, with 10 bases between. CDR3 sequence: CASSESRVMETQYF. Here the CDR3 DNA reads TGCGCCAGCAGTGAGTCGAGGGTGATGGAGACCCAGTACTTC.

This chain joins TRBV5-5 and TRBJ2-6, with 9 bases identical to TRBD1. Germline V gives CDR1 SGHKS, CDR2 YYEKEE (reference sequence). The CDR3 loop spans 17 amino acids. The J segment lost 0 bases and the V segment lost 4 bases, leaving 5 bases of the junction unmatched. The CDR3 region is CASSATGGGSGANVLTF. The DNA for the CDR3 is TGTGCCAGCAGCGCCACAGGGGGCGGCTCTGGGGCCAACGTCCTGACTTTC.

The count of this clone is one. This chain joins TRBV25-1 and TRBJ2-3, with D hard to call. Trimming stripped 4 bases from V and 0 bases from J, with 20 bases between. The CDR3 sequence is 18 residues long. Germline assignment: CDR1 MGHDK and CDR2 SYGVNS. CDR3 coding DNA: TGTGCCAGCAGTGGGGTAGGGTCGGGCTTTTCTAGCACAGATACGCAGTATTTT. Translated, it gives CASSGVGSGFSSTDTQYF.

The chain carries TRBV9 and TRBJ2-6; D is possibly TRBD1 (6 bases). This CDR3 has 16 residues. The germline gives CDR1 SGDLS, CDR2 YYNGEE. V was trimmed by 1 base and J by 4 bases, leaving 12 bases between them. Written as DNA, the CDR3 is TGTGCCAGCAGCGTAAACAGGGCGCAGGGGGCCAACGTCCTGACTTTC. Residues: CASSVNRAQGANVLTF.

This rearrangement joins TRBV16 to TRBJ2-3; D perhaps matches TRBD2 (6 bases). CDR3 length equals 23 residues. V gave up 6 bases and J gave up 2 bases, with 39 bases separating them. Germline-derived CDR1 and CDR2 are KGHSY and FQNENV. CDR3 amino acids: CASSLTLVRLEIESEADTDTQYF. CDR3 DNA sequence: TGTGCCAGCAGTCTTACCCTCGTACGACTAGAGATAGAGTCTGAAGCTGACACAGATACGCAGTATTTT.

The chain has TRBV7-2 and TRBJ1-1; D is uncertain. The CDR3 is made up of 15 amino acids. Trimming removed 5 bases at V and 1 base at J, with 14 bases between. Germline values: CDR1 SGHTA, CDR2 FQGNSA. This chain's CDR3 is CASSPNPHENTEAFF. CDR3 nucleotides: TGTGCCAGCAGCCCCAATCCACATGAGAACACTGAAGCTTTCTTT.

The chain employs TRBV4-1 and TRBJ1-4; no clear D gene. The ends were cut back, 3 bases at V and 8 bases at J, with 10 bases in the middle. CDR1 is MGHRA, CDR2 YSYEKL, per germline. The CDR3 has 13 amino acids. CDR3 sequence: CASSHRVEEKLFF. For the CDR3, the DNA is TGCGCCAGCAGCCACCGGGTGGAGGAAAAACTGTTTTTT.

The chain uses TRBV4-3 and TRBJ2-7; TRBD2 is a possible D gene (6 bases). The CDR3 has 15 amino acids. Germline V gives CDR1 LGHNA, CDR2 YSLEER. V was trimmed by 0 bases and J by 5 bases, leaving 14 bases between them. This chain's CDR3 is CASSQDGRGSDEQYF. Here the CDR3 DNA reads TGCGCCAGCAGCCAAGATGGGCGGGGTAGCGACGAGCAGTACTTC.